This TCR beta chain was recorded in a study of blood T cell repertoires in COVID-19. Study as a whole: Acute-phase and convalescent COVID-19 samples originated in the United States, Italy and Spain. Sample material is recorded as cDNA or gDNA derived from T cells, B-cell-depleted T cells, or PBMCs.

Patients from Seattle were sampled longitudinally, starting during active infection. With 6 bases removed from V and 0 bases from J, the gap between germline ends came to 11 bases. The germline V gene has CDR1 SGHAT and CDR2 FQNNGV. This CDR3 spans 15 amino acids. Per the study methods: Amplification from reference gene primers served as the basis for estimated nucleated cell counts. Profiling relied on immunoSEQ multiplex PCR, and the TCRdb table lists in-frame clones only, not all of them. The V and J calls and clone size are taken from that table; D and trimming were inferred from the DNA. This repertoire shows 380,000 or so clones, 86% found once; its top ten account for around 7.4%.

The V gene is TRBV11-2, the J gene TRBJ1-4; D call uncertain. The TCR originated in a woman aged 60-75 years with COVID-19, enrolled during active disease. The sequenced sample was peripheral blood. As DNA, the CDR3 is TGTGCCAGCAGTTTCCAACGGGCAACTAATGAAAAACTGTTTTTT. It specifies CASSFQRATNEKLFF.